This T cell receptor beta chain was obtained from a study of breast tumors, draining lymph nodes, adjacent tissues. Whole-study findings and limits: Most tumor T cells seemingly derive from lymph node, then expand in tumor. Tumor repertoires ranked between lymph nodes and nontumor tissue in diversity, with V and J gene preferences. Tumor T cell lymph node origin was a supported hypothesis, not proven. Tumor and nontumor repertoires were significantly more similar in luminal-like than in basal-like breast cancer.

The lymph nodes were axillary draining lymph nodes from breast cancer patients. There are many counts of this clonotype. What it recognizes is unknown. MiXCR, applied by TCRdb to the multiplex PCR reads, yields one record per CDR3 protein. Altogether more than 250,000 distinct CDR3 sequences are present, about 30% being singletons, with the ten largest covering more than 0.85%. The specimen was axillary lymph node tissue. The TCR sequence derives from a female donor with breast cancer. Some clones in this sample may be carry-over from other donors' samples.

The CDR3 protein is CASSLAGSDRYTF. The CDR3, as DNA: TGTGCCAGCAGTTTGGCAGGGAGTGATCGCTACACCTTC. The chain joins TRBV12-3 or TRBV12-4 to TRBJ1-2, with a tentative D call TRBD1 (5 bases). V dropped 3 bases and J dropped 9 bases, with 14 bases sitting between them. The CDR3 length is 13 residues.